The 29 T cell receptor beta chains listed next were all sequenced from one sample in a study of T cell repertoires in cytomegalovirus infection. Their cognate antigens are unknown. TCRdb used MiXCR to reprocess the reads, holding one entry per CDR3 protein. The sample yields about 46,000 distinct CDR3 sequences, 20% to 25% seen once. Sample: PBMCs, sequenced either directly or after in vitro stimulation (not recorded which). These receptors originate from a human donor in good health (CMV status not recorded). Some clones in this sample may be carry-over from other donors' samples.

This chain connects TRBV29-1 to TRBJ2-5; no firm D call. CDR3 size: 12 residues. V gave up 8 bases and J gave up 1 base, with 11 bases separating them. In germline, CDR1 is SQVTM, CDR2 ANQGSEA. The CDR3 DNA reads as TGCAGCACGACAATGACCCAAGAGACCCAGTACTTC. Protein: CSTTMTQETQYF.

This clonotype is medium-sized (0.01 to 0.1%). This chain joins TRBV5-4 and TRBJ2-3, with TRBD2 as a possible D gene (6 bases). The germline CDR1 and CDR2 sequences are SGHNT and YYREEE (reference sequence). This CDR3 is built from 15 residues. Between the trimmed V and J ends, which lost 0 bases and 5 bases, there was a span of 13 bases. CDR3 sequence reads: CASSLASGSGDTQYF. The CDR3 nucleotides read TGTGCCAGCAGCTTGGCCTCTGGTAGCGGAGATACGCAGTATTTT.

This clonotype showed up just once. The chain carries TRBV28 and TRBJ2-1, with 12 positions matching TRBD2. The germline CDR1 and CDR2 sequences are MDHEN and SYDVKM. The CDR3 covers 17 residues. The V gene end was trimmed by 3 bases and the J gene end by 5 bases; junction bases not matched to a gene: 8. CDR3 nucleotides: TGTGCCAGCAGTTTTTCCCTGACTAGCGGGAGAGACAATGAGCAGTTCTTC. Protein product: CASSFSLTSGRDNEQFF.

In its sample, this clonotype was seen a few times. The rearrangement joins TRBV24-1 to TRBJ2-7; unclear D gene. The V and J ends lost 5 bases and 2 bases respectively, with 9 bases between them. Germline V CDR1 and CDR2: KGHDR, SFDVKD. The length of the CDR3 is 13 residues. CDR3 region: CATSVGSTYEQYF. CDR3 nucleotides: TGTGCCACCAGTGTGGGCTCCACCTACGAGCAGTACTTC.

Only a few counts were recorded for this clonotype. The J gene is TRBJ2-3, the V gene TRBV5-4; tentatively, D is TRBD1 or TRBD2 (5 bases each). Trimming shortened V by 5 bases and J by 1 base, and 20 bases separated the two germline ends. CDR3 size: 17 residues. From germline, CDR1 is SGHNT and CDR2 YYREEE (reference sequence). The CDR3 DNA reads as TGTGCCAGCAGAAATCAGTCGTGGGGGTTGGGCACAGATACGCAGTATTTT. The encoded protein is CASRNQSWGLGTDTQYF.

This clonotype was seen at least ten times. The rearrangement links TRBV7-2 to TRBJ2-3; D not resolved. The CDR3 is made up of 12 amino acids. Germline V CDR1 and CDR2: SGHTA, FQGNSA. V dropped 1 base and J dropped 4 bases, with 3 bases sitting between them. The CDR3 loop reads CASSLEADTQYF. Written as DNA, the CDR3 is TGTGCCAGCAGCTTAGAGGCAGATACGCAGTATTTT. Drawing the rest from reference TRBV7-2 and TRBJ2-3, the complete variable domain is GAGVSQSPSNKVTEKGKDVELRCDPISGHTALYWYRQSLGQGLEFLIYFQGNSAPDKSGLPSDRFSAERTGGSVSTLTIQRTQQEDSAVYLCASSLEADTQYFGPGTRLTVL.

The chain employs TRBV12-3 or TRBV12-4 and TRBJ1-6, with unresolved D. The CDR3 extends over 14 amino acids. V lost 5 bases to trimming and J lost 5 bases, with 10 bases between them. CDR3 sequence: CASSPDGDNSPLHF. In DNA, the CDR3 is TGTGCCAGCAGTCCGGACGGGGATAATTCACCCCTCCACTTT.

This clonotype has at least ten counts. The rearrangement links TRBV7-9 to TRBJ2-7; no firm D call. CDR1 is SEHNR and CDR2 is FQNEAQ in the germline V gene (reference sequence). The CDR3 extends over 14 amino acids. V was cut by 1 base and J by 1 base, with 8 bases left in between. CDR3 loop: CASSLGQPSYEQYF. Written as DNA, the CDR3 is TGTGCCAGCAGCTTAGGGCAGCCTTCCTACGAGCAGTACTTC.

In this sample, this clonotype turned up a few times. The rearrangement uses TRBV27 and TRBJ2-2, with D unclear. The CDR3 covers 11 residues. V shed 7 bases and J shed 7 bases, with 7 bases lying between them. Germline values: CDR1 MNHEY, CDR2 SMNVEV (reference sequence). CDR3 protein: CASIKVGELFF. CDR3 sequence (DNA): TGTGCCAGCATCAAAGTCGGGGAGCTGTTTTTT.

This clonotype was detected many times. This chain uses TRBV7-2 with TRBJ2-5; TRBD2 might be the D (6 bases). The CDR3 is 15 residues long. Trimming removed 1 base from V and 5 bases from J, with 14 bases in between. Germline-derived CDR1 and CDR2 are SGHTA and FQGNSA. CDR3 sequence (DNA): TGTGCCAGCAGCTTAGACACTAGCTCGTGGGAGACCCAGTACTTC. This sequence encodes CASSLDTSSWETQYF.

The chain has TRBV25-1 and TRBJ1-6; TRBD1 aligns across 7 bases. The V segment lost 3 bases and the J segment 8 bases; nucleotides outside the gene matches: 10. Germline V CDR1 and CDR2: MGHDK, SYGVNS. This CDR3 region has 16 residues. The DNA for the CDR3 is TGTGCCAGCAGTGATCGGGCCGGACAGGTAGATTCACCCCTCCACTTT. Its protein product is CASSDRAGQVDSPLHF.

This clonotype was seen only a few times. V is TRBV29-1 and J is TRBJ2-1; D is unresolved. Trimming left V 3 bases short and J 8 bases short, with 8 bases between. CDR1 is SQVTM and CDR2 is ANQGSEA in the germline V gene. The CDR3 runs to 11 residues. The CDR3 nucleotides are TGCAGCGTTGAGGTGTGGGATGAGCAGTTCTTC. It yields the protein CSVEVWDEQFF.

This clonotype was detected many times. The chain links TRBV7-9 to TRBJ2-1; D possibly corresponds to TRBD2 (6 bases). Germline CDR1 and CDR2: SEHNR and FQNEAQ (reference sequence). CDR3 length: 12 amino acids. Between the trimmed V and J ends, which lost 4 bases and 5 bases, there was a span of 6 bases. CDR3 region: CASSWGDNEQFF. The CDR3 DNA follows: TGTGCCAGCAGCTGGGGGGACAATGAGCAGTTCTTC.

A few counts support this clonotype. This CDR3 is CSASTQGTDLYGYTF. CDR3 nucleotide sequence: TGCAGTGCTTCAACCCAGGGGACGGACTTATATGGCTACACCTTC. The chain is built from TRBV20-1 and TRBJ1-2; D perhaps matches TRBD1 (6 bases). Trimming removed 5 bases at V and 5 bases at J, with 21 bases between. The CDR3 consists of 15 residues. Germline CDR1 DFQATT, CDR2 SNEGSKA (reference sequence).

The CDR3 region is CASSLVPRHGDEQFF. CDR3 sequence (DNA): TGTGCCAGCAGTTTGGTCCCCAGGCACGGGGATGAGCAGTTCTTC. The V and J genes are TRBV12-3 or TRBV12-4 and TRBJ2-1; D may be TRBD2 (5 bases). Trimming removed 3 bases from V and 8 bases from J, with 17 bases in between. CDR3 length: 15 residues.

In its sample, this clonotype was seen many times. The J gene is TRBJ2-2, the V gene TRBV6-5; D might be TRBD2 (6 bases). Germline V gene lookup returns CDR1 MNHEY and CDR2 SVGAGI. The CDR3 is 16 residues long. The ends were cut back, 0 bases at V and 7 bases at J, with 15 bases in the middle. The CDR3 sequence is CASSYSIVAVLGELFF. CDR3 coding DNA: TGTGCCAGCAGTTACTCGATCGTAGCGGTACTCGGGGAGCTGTTTTTT.

This clonotype appeared once. The chain employs TRBV29-1 and TRBJ1-1; tentatively, D is TRBD1 (5 bases). Trimming removed 7 bases from V and 4 bases from J, with 16 bases in between. This CDR3 is 13 amino acids long. CDR1 is SQVTM and CDR2 is ANQGSEA in the germline V gene. This CDR3 reads CSGSQGGVTEAFF. The CDR3 DNA follows: TGCAGCGGTAGTCAGGGAGGTGTCACTGAAGCTTTCTTT. The entire variable domain, with the rest obtained from reference TRBV29-1 and TRBJ1-1, is as follows: SAVISQKPSRDICQRGTSLTIQCQVDSQVTMMFWYRQQPGQSLTLIATANQGSEATYESGFVIDKFPISRPNLTFSTLTVSNMSPEDSSIYLCSGSQGGVTEAFFGQGTRLTVV.

CDR3 residues: CASGLVLDKLKEAFF. For the CDR3, the DNA is TGTGCTAGTGGTTTGGTCCTCGACAAACTAAAAGAAGCTTTCTTT. The V and J genes are TRBV12-5 and TRBJ1-1; D remains unclear. The CDR3 has 15 residues. Germline V lookup: CDR1 LGHNT, CDR2 FRNRAP. The V gene lost 0 bases and the J gene lost 8 bases, with 16 bases spanning the gap. Full variable domain (missing parts from reference TRBV12-5 and TRBJ1-1): DARVTQTPRHKVTEMGQEVTMRCQPILGHNTVFWYRQTMMQGLELLAYFRNRAPLDDSGMPKDRFSAEMPDATLATLKIQPSEPRDSAVYFCASGLVLDKLKEAFFGQGTRLTVV.

This clonotype appeared many times. This chain links TRBV6-1 with TRBJ2-5, with 12 bases aligning to TRBD1. The CDR3 runs to 15 residues. Per the germline V gene, CDR1 is MNHNS and CDR2 is SASEGT. V gave up 6 bases and J gave up 5 bases; unmatched junction bases: 7. Here the CDR3 reads CASSGPGTGGETQYF. CDR3 coding DNA: TGTGCCAGCAGCGGCCCCGGGACAGGGGGCGAGACCCAGTACTTC.

The CDR3 sequence is CASSYPGRGAFF. The CDR3 nucleotides are TGTGCCAGCAGTTATCCCGGCCGGGGGGCTTTCTTT. The chain links TRBV6-6 to TRBJ1-1, with a possible D match to TRBD1 (5 bases). The CDR3 is 12 amino acids. V was cut by 3 bases and J by 11 bases, with 13 bases left in between. Looked up from germline, CDR1 is MNHNY and CDR2 is SVGAGI (reference sequence).

This clonotype has a count of ten or more. The chain is built from TRBV27 and TRBJ2-3, with D tentatively TRBD2 (6 bases). CDR1 is MNHEY and CDR2 is SMNVEV in the germline V gene (reference sequence). The CDR3 is 11 residues long. The V gene lost 10 bases and the J gene lost 13 bases, with 18 bases spanning the gap. The CDR3 loop reads CAILSGGAKYF. The CDR3 DNA sequence: TGTGCCATCCTTAGCGGAGGGGCAAAGTATTTT.

This clonotype was counted a few times. The chain recombines TRBV12-3 or TRBV12-4 with TRBJ2-5; possibly TRBD1 or TRBD2 for D (6 bases each). The CDR3 is 14 amino acids. Trimming removed 3 bases from V and 1 base from J, with 9 bases in between. The CDR3 DNA is TGTGCCAGCAGTTTTCCGGGGGCCCAAGAGACCCAGTACTTC. As protein: CASSFPGAQETQYF.

The chain links TRBV6-2 or TRBV6-3 to TRBJ2-7; D is perhaps TRBD1 (7 bases). The CDR3 extends over 12 amino acids. The germline V and J ends were trimmed by 6 bases and 5 bases, with 11 bases remaining between them. Per the germline V gene, CDR1 is MNHEY and CDR2 is SVGEGT. The CDR3 region is CASRTGRNEQYF. The CDR3 coding sequence is TGTGCCAGCAGGACAGGGAGGAACGAGCAGTACTTC.

This clonotype showed up many times. The J gene is TRBJ2-5, the V gene TRBV30, with D unresolved. CDR1 GTSNPN and CDR2 SVGIG come from the germline V gene (reference sequence). This CDR3 region has 15 residues. Trimming stripped 2 bases from V and 4 bases from J, with 17 bases between. In DNA form, the CDR3 reads TGTGCCTGGAGTAGGCCAGACGCCGGGCGAGAGACCCAGTACTTC. It specifies CAWSRPDAGRETQYF.

This chain connects TRBV5-4 to TRBJ1-1; perhaps TRBD1 as D (5 bases). CDR3 length: 14 residues. Germline CDR1 SGHNT, CDR2 YYREEE (reference sequence). The V gene lost 6 bases and the J gene lost 1 base, with 13 bases spanning the gap. CDR3 in amino acids: CASTTGTWNTEAFF. The DNA of the CDR3 is TGTGCCAGCACCACCGGGACCTGGAACACTGAAGCTTTCTTT.

The chain employs TRBV12-3 or TRBV12-4 and TRBJ2-7; a possible D gene is TRBD2 (7 bases). The CDR3 sequence is 15 residues long. V was pared by 1 base and J by 7 bases, with 17 bases between. The CDR3: CASSLGGGPGGEQYF. The CDR3 DNA follows: TGTGCCAGCAGTTTAGGGGGGGGCCCTGGGGGTGAGCAGTACTTC.

This clonotype occurred many times. This chain links TRBV12-3 or TRBV12-4 with TRBJ2-7, with 12 bases identical to TRBD2. Trimming at V came to 3 bases and at J to 6 bases, leaving 3 bases not matched to a gene. CDR3 length: 14 amino acids. CDR3 in amino acids: CASSLTSGGFEQYF. DNA of the CDR3: TGTGCCAGCAGTTTGACTAGCGGGGGCTTCGAGCAGTACTTC.

V gene TRBV18 combines with J gene TRBJ2-7; no definite D call. The CDR3 runs to 12 residues. V lost 2 bases and J lost 3, with 5 bases in between. Looked up from germline, CDR1 is KGHSH and CDR2 is LQKENI. The chain's CDR3 is CASSPDYYEQYF. The CDR3 coding sequence is TGTGCCAGCTCACCAGATTACTACGAGCAGTACTTC.

The chain is built from TRBV19 and TRBJ2-6; D is undetermined. Trimming took 7 bases from V and 0 from J, leaving 25 bases between them. The CDR3 extends over 20 amino acids. Germline V CDR1 and CDR2: LNHDA, SQIVND (reference sequence). CDR3 residues: CASTPRWGGETYSGANVLTF. CDR3 nucleotides: TGTGCCAGTACCCCGAGATGGGGTGGAGAAACTTACTCTGGGGCCAACGTCCTGACTTTC.